The clone carrying this T cell receptor (beta chain) was counted between two and nine times. Antigen unknown. Trimming at V came to 7 bases and at J to 6 bases, leaving 11 bases not matched to a gene. CDR1 and CDR2 (germline): MNHEY, SVGAGI. This CDR3 spans 15 amino acids. Some second doses came at about 4 weeks and others at about 12 weeks; these were pooled. Generated by immunoSEQ multiplex PCR, the TCRdb table keeps only in-frame clones and is missing some. The sample lists about 200,000 clones, just over 90% occurring once. The data originate from a study of T cell responses to AZD1222 COVID-19 vaccine. Study findings and constraints: Only 5 to 7 AZD1222 recipients tested seropositive at baseline. Possibly, clonal diversity was underestimated; donors were largely white British and included more females. Increases in Spike-specific TCR breadth and depth were seen after two AZD1222 doses.

This chain uses TRBV6-5 with TRBJ2-1; 8 bases fit TRBD1. This sequence originates from an adult who received the AZD1222 COVID-19 vaccine. Sequences were derived from peripheral blood, sampled 28 days after the second AZD1222 dose. As DNA, the CDR3 is TGTGCCAGCATCAGGGGGCTAGTTACGTCCAATGAGCAGTTCTTC. It is translated as CASIRGLVTSNEQFF.